These 19 T cell receptor beta chains originate from one sample sequenced in a study of T cell responses to AZD1222 COVID-19 vaccine. Profiled with immunoSEQ multiplex PCR; TCRdb holds only in-frame clones, not every one. The data show about 75,000 clones, with roughly 84% seen just once and around 20% held by the top ten. This material consisted of peripheral blood, taken 28 days after the second AZD1222 dose. All receptors derive from an adult who received the AZD1222 COVID-19 vaccine.

The chain has TRBV27 and TRBJ1-3; D remains ambiguous. Germline loops: CDR1 MNHEY, CDR2 SMNVEV (reference sequence). Trimming took 3 bases from V and 4 from J, leaving 7 bases between them. The CDR3 covers 13 residues. The CDR3 sequence is CASSFREGNTIYF. CDR3 DNA: TGTGCCAGCAGTTTCCGCGAAGGAAACACCATATATTTT.

The genes are TRBV5-1 and TRBJ2-3; no clear D. V lost 6 bases, J lost 14 bases, and 7 bases lay in between. The CDR3 is 8 residues long. The V gene's germline CDR1 is SGHRS and CDR2 YFSETQ. The DNA of the CDR3 is TGCGCCAGCATCGGATCGTATTTT. Its translation: CASIGSYF.

Sample share makes this clone medium-sized. This sequence joins TRBV3-1 (or the pseudogene TRBV3-2) and TRBJ2-7; D gene unclear. Per germline, CDR1 LGHDT and CDR2 YNNKEL (reference sequence). This CDR3 region has 15 residues. The V end was cut by 0 bases, the J end by 4 bases, with 13 bases between. In DNA form, the CDR3 reads TGTGCCAGCAGCCAAGATCAGGTCGGCAGTTACGAGCAGTACTTC. Amino acids: CASSQDQVGSYEQYF.

The chain has TRBV9 and TRBJ1-4; D might be TRBD1 (5 bases). CDR3 length: 15 residues. V lost 4 bases to trimming and J lost 6 bases, with 16 bases between them. Germline lookup yields CDR1 SGDLS and CDR2 YYNGEE. CDR3 sequence reads: CASSSGGRGYEKLFF. In DNA form, the CDR3 reads TGTGCCAGCAGCTCCGGGGGTAGGGGTTATGAAAAACTGTTTTTT.

The rearrangement uses TRBV2 and TRBJ1-1; TRBD1 aligns across 9 bases. The junction had 6 bases not matched to a gene; V was cut back by 3 bases and J by 4 bases. Per the germline V gene, CDR1 is SNHLY and CDR2 is FYNNEI. This CDR3 region has 15 residues. The CDR3, as DNA: TGTGCCAGCAGTGATTTCGACAGGGGGTCCACTGAAGCTTTCTTT. Translation: CASSDFDRGSTEAFF.

This clone was seen only a few times. The chain has TRBV19 and TRBJ1-5; 7 nucleotides match TRBD1. CDR1 is LNHDA, CDR2 SQIVND, per germline (reference sequence). There are 15 residues in the CDR3. The V gene end was trimmed by 8 bases and the J gene end by 0 bases; junction bases not matched to a gene: 7. In DNA form, the CDR3 reads TGTGCCAGTGATCCGGGACAGACTAGCAATCAGCCCCAGCATTTT. Its translation is CASDPGQTSNQPQHF. The full variable domain, in which reference TRBV19 and TRBJ1-5 provide the parts outside the CDR3, is DGGITQSPKYLFRKEGQNVTLSCEQNLNHDAMYWYRQDPGQGLRLIYYSQIVNDFQKGDIAEGYSVSREKKESFPLTVTSAQKNPTAFYLCASDPGQTSNQPQHFGDGTRLSIL.

This sequence joins TRBV2 and TRBJ2-1; TRBD2 matches at 8 bases. The ends lost 3 bases at V and 4 bases at J; junction bases unmatched: 11. The CDR3 extends over 17 amino acids. Germline lookup yields CDR1 SNHLY and CDR2 FYNNEI. The CDR3 DNA follows: TGTGCCAGCAGTGATAGGGGTAGCGGGGCGAAGTACAATGAGCAGTTCTTC. It codes for CASSDRGSGAKYNEQFF.

The CDR3 loop reads CASSLDMPTEAFF. The CDR3 DNA reads TGTGCCAGCAGCTTAGATATGCCCACTGAAGCTTTCTTT. The chain employs TRBV7-2 and TRBJ1-1; no firm D call. The CDR3 covers 13 residues. Germline loops: CDR1 SGHTA, CDR2 FQGNSA. V was clipped by 1 base and J by 4 bases, with 7 bases between them. Full variable domain (outside the CDR3, taken from reference TRBV7-2 and TRBJ1-1): GAGVSQSPSNKVTEKGKDVELRCDPISGHTALYWYRQSLGQGLEFLIYFQGNSAPDKSGLPSDRFSAERTGGSVSTLTIQRTQQEDSAVYLCASSLDMPTEAFFGQGTRLTVV.

The V and J genes are TRBV3-1 (or the pseudogene TRBV3-2) and TRBJ1-1; D uncertain. CDR3 length: 13 amino acids. CDR1 is LGHDT, CDR2 YNNKEL, per germline (reference sequence). Trimming stripped 4 bases from V and 0 bases from J, with 6 bases between. CDR3 nucleotide sequence: TGTGCCAGCAGCCTGTCCTTGAACACTGAAGCTTTCTTT. Amino acid sequence: CASSLSLNTEAFF.

A few counts support this clone. CDR3 sequence: CASSLSGGYSPLHF. DNA of the CDR3: TGCGCCAGCAGCTTGTCAGGGGGCTATTCACCCCTCCACTTT. The chain has TRBV5-1 and TRBJ1-6, with 8 bases aligning to TRBD1. CDR3 size: 14 residues. V lost 1 base to trimming and J lost 8 bases; unmatched junction nucleotides: 2. The germline gives CDR1 SGHRS, CDR2 YFSETQ.

This clone was detected only a few times. The gene calls are TRBV3-1 (or the pseudogene TRBV3-2) and TRBJ2-2, with 8 bases that match TRBD1. Trimming at V came to 4 bases and at J to 4 bases, leaving 8 bases not matched to a gene. CDR1 is LGHDT, CDR2 YNNKEL, per germline (reference sequence). The CDR3 is 16 amino acids. CDR3 loop: CASSLYDRGGTGELFF. Written as DNA, the CDR3 is TGTGCCAGCAGCCTGTATGACAGGGGCGGCACCGGGGAGCTGTTTTTT.

The J gene is TRBJ2-7, the V gene TRBV7-2; D is uncertain. V was pared by 1 base and J by 3 bases, with 10 bases between. Germline lookup yields CDR1 SGHTA and CDR2 FQGNSA. The CDR3 contains 14 residues. The CDR3 is CASSLGNGLYEQYF. Written as DNA, the CDR3 is TGTGCCAGCAGCTTAGGAAACGGCCTCTACGAGCAGTACTTC.

This chain links TRBV5-8 with TRBJ2-2; D gene unclear. The V end lost 1 base, the J end lost 6 bases, and 10 bases lay between the germline ends. The V gene's germline CDR1 is SGHTS and CDR2 YDEGEE. The length of the CDR3 is 14 residues. The CDR3 loop is CASSLNRPAGELFF. The CDR3 DNA reads as TGTGCCAGCAGCTTGAATAGGCCTGCCGGGGAGCTGTTTTTT.

This chain links TRBV30 with TRBJ1-6, with D unclear. Between the trimmed V and J ends, which lost 7 bases and 9 bases, there was a span of 13 bases. The CDR3 is made up of 12 amino acids. Germline CDR1 GTSNPN, CDR2 SVGIG (reference sequence). CDR3 bases: TGTGCCTTGGACCGATCTGGTTCACCCCTCCACTTT. This gives the protein CALDRSGSPLHF.

Here the CDR3 DNA reads TGTGCCAGCAGTGACTGGGGGGGGCTTAGAGCTTTCTTT. It is translated as CASSDWGGLRAFF. The chain is built from TRBV2 and TRBJ1-1; tentative D call: TRBD1 (6 bases). V lost 3 bases and J 10 bases, leaving 15 bases between the germline ends. The CDR3 has 13 residues. CDR1 is SNHLY and CDR2 is FYNNEI in the germline V gene.

The rearrangement joins TRBV2 to TRBJ1-6; D gene uncertain. Germline V CDR1 and CDR2: SNHLY, FYNNEI. This CDR3 region has 13 residues. Between the trimmed V and J ends, which lost 6 bases and 6 bases, there was a span of 9 bases. The CDR3 nucleotides are TGTGCCAGCAGACGGTGGGGTAATTCACCCCTCCACTTT. Protein product: CASRRWGNSPLHF. Drawing the rest from reference TRBV2 and TRBJ1-6, the complete variable domain is EPEVTQTPSHQVTQMGQEVILRCVPISNHLYFYWYRQILGQKVEFLVSFYNNEISEKSEIFDDQFSVERPDGSNFTLKIRSTKLEDSAMYFCASRRWGNSPLHFGNGTRLTVT.

Here the CDR3 reads CAWSVQRTNNSPLHF. CDR3 bases: TGTGCCTGGAGTGTACAACGGACAAATAATTCACCCCTCCACTTT. The V call is TRBV30, the J call TRBJ1-6; D might be TRBD1 (5 bases). Germline-derived CDR1 and CDR2 are GTSNPN and SVGIG (reference sequence). V was cut by 0 bases and J by 5 bases, with 11 bases left in between. The length of the CDR3 is 15 residues.

The genes are TRBV30 and TRBJ2-1; D perhaps matches TRBD2 (6 bases). The CDR3 runs 11 residues. CDR1 is GTSNPN, CDR2 SVGIG, per germline (reference sequence). Written as DNA, the CDR3 is TGTGCGGGGGGTACCTACAATGAGCAGTTCTTC. Protein: CAGGTYNEQFF.

The chain has TRBV6-2 or TRBV6-3 and TRBJ2-6; TRBD1 matches at 12 bases. V was pared by 6 bases and J by 0 bases, with 3 bases of the junction left unmatched. The germline V gene encodes CDR1 MNHEY and CDR2 SVGEGT. The CDR3 has 17 residues. The CDR3 spells CASSRGQGASGANVLTF. The CDR3 coding sequence is TGTGCCAGCAGCCGGGGACAGGGGGCCTCTGGGGCCAACGTCCTGACTTTC.